This record covers a single T cell receptor (beta chain). This CDR3 has 16 amino acids. Germline V gene lookup returns CDR1 SGHVS and CDR2 FNYEAQ. Trimming took 5 bases from V and 1 from J, leaving 17 bases between them. The data were taken from a study of beta chain features in type 1 diabetes. What was sequenced were expressed TCRB transcripts, since all of the isolated RNA had been reverse transcribed. Clones were sequenced by immunoSEQ multiplex PCR, and TCRdb holds only the in-frame ones, with some missing. The sample includes 350,000 to 450,000 clones, more than 12% of them seen just once. The chain links TRBV7-6 to TRBJ2-5; possible D gene TRBD1, 7 bases. The material sequenced was naive CD4+ T cells from blood. The sequence was obtained from a woman aged 18-30 years in good health. CDR3 amino acids: CASSPSGGTVQETQYF. In DNA, the CDR3 is TGTGCCAGCAGCCCGAGTGGGGGGACAGTCCAAGAGACCCAGTACTTC.